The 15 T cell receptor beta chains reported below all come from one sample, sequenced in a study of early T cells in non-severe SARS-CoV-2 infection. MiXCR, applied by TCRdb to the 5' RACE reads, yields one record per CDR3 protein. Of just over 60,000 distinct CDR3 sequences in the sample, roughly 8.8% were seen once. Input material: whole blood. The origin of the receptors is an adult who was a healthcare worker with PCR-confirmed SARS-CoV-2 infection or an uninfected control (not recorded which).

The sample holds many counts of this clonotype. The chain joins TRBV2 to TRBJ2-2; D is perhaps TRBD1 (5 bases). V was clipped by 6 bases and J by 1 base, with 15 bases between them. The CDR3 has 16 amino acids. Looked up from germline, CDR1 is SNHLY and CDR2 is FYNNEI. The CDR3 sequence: CASRETTGVNTGELFF. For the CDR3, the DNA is TGTGCCAGCAGGGAAACTACAGGAGTGAACACCGGGGAGCTGTTTTTT.

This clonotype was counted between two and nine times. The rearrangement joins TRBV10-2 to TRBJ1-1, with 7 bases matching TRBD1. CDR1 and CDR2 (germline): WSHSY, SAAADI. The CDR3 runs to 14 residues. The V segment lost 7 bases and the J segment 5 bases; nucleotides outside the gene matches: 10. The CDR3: CASNPTGFGTEAFF. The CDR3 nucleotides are TGCGCCAGCAACCCGACAGGGTTTGGGACTGAAGCTTTCTTT.

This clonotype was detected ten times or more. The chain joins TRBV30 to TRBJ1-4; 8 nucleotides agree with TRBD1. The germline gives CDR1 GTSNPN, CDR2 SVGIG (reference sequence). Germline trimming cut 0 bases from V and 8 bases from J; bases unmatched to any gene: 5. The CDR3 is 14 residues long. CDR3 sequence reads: CAWSVRTGREKLFF. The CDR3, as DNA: TGTGCCTGGAGTGTTAGGACAGGGCGGGAAAAACTGTTTTTT. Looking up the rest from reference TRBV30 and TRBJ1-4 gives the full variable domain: SQTIHQWPATLVQPVGSPLSLECTVEGTSNPNLYWYRQAAGRGLQLLFYSVGIGQISSEVPQNLSASRPQDRQFILSSKKLLLSDSGFYLCAWSVRTGREKLFFGSGTQLSVL.

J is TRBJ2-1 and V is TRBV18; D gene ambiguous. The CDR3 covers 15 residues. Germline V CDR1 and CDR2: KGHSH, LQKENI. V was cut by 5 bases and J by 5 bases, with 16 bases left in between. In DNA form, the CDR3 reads TGTGCCAGCTCAACGGGCCGAGGCCTCAACAATGAGCAGTTCTTC. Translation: CASSTGRGLNNEQFF.

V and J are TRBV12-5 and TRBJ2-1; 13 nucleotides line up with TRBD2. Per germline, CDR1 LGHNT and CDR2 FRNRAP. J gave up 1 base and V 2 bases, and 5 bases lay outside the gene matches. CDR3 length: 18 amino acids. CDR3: CASGLLTLAGGSYNEQFF. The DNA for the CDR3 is TGTGCTAGTGGTTTGCTCACACTAGCGGGAGGGTCCTACAATGAGCAGTTCTTC.

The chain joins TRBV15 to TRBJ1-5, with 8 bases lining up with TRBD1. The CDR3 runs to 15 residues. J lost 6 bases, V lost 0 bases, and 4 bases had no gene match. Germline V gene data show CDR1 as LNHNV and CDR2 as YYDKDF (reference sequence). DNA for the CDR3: TGTGCCACCAGCAGAGATCGCACAGGGGGTCAGCCCCAGCATTTT. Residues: CATSRDRTGGQPQHF.

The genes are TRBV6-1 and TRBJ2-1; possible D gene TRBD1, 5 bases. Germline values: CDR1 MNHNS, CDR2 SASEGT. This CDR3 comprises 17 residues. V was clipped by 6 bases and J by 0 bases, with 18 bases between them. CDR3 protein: CASSPRTRAPSYNEQFF. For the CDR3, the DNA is TGTGCCAGCAGCCCTCGAACCAGGGCCCCCTCCTACAATGAGCAGTTCTTC.

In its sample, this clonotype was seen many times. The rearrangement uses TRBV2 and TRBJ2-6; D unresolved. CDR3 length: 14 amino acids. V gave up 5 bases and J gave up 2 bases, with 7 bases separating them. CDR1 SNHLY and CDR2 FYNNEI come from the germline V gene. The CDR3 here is CASSPDPGANVLTF. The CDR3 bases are TGTGCCAGCAGTCCGGACCCTGGGGCCAACGTCCTGACTTTC.

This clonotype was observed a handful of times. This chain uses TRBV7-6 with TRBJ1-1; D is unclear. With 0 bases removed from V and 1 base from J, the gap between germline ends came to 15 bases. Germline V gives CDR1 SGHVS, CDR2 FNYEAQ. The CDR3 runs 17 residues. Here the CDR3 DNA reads TGTGCCAGCAGCTTAGCTCTCCCTAGGGCTGGGAACACTGAAGCTTTCTTT. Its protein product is CASSLALPRAGNTEAFF.

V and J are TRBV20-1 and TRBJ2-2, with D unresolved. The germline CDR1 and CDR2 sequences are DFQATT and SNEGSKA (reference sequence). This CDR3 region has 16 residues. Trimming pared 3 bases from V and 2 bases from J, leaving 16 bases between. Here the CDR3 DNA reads TGCAGTGCTAGTGACTCAGGTGCGGAAAACACCGGGGAGCTGTTTTTT. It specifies CSASDSGAENTGELFF.

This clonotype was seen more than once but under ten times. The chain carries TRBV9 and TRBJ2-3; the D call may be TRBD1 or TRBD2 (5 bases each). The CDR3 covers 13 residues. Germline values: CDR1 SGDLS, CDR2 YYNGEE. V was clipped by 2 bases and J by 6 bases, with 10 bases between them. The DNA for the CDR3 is TGTGCCAGCAGCGTTAGAGGGGCGGATACGCAGTATTTT. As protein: CASSVRGADTQYF.

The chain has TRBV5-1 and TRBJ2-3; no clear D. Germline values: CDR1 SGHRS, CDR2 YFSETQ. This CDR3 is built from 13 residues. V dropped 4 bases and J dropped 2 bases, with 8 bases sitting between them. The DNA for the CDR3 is TGCGCCAGCAGCCCCCTTTCCACAGATACGCAGTATTTT. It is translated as CASSPLSTDTQYF.

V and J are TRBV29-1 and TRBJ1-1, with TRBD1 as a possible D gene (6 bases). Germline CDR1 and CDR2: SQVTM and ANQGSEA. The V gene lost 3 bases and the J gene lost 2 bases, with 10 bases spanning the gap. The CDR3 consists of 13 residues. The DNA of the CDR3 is TGCAGCGTTGAGGACAGCTTTAACACTGAAGCTTTCTTT. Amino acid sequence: CSVEDSFNTEAFF.

The CDR3 protein is CASSSSQLSSYEQYV. CDR3 DNA: TGTGCCAGCAGCTCTAGCCAATTGAGCTCCTACGAGCAGTACGTC. V and J are TRBV13 and TRBJ2-7; tentatively, D is TRBD2 (5 bases). The CDR3 consists of 15 residues. The V gene lost 4 bases and the J gene lost 0 bases, with 13 bases spanning the gap. Germline-derived CDR1 and CDR2 are PRHDT and FYEKMQ (reference sequence).

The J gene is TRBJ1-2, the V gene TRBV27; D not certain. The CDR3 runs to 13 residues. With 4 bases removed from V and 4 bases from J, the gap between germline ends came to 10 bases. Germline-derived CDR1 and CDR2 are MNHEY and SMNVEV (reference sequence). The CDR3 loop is CASSSGRRYGYTF. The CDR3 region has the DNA TGTGCCAGCAGTTCCGGCCGTCGCTATGGCTACACCTTC.